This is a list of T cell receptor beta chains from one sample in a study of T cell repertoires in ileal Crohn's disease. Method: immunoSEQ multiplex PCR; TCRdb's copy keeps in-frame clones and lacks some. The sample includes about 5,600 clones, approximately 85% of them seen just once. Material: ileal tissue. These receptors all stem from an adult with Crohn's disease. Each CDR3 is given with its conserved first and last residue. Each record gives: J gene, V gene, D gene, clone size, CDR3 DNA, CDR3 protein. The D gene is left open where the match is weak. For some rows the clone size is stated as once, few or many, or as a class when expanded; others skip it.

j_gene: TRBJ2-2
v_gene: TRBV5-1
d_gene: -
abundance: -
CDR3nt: TGCGCCAGCAGCTCCCCGGCGGGGTACACCGGGGAGCTGTTTTTT
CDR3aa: CASSSPAGYTGELFF

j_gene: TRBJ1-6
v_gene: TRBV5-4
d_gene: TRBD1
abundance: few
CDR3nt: TGTGCCAGCAGCCAGGACAGGGATAATTCACCCCTCCACTTT
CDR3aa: CASSQDRDNSPLHF

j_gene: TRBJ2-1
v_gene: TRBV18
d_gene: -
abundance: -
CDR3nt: TGTGCCAGCTCACCACGGACATCCAATGAGCAGTTCTTC
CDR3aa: CASSPRTSNEQFF

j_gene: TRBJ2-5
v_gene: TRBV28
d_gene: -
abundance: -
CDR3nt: TGTGCCAGCAGTTCCGGACAGTCTGTAACCCAGTACTTC
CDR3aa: CASSSGQSVTQYF

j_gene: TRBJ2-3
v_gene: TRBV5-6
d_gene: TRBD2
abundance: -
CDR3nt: TGTGCCAGCAGCACGCTCGGGGGGGAGGTAGATACGCAGTATTTT
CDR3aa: CASSTLGGEVDTQYF

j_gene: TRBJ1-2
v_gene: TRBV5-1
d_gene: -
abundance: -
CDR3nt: TGCGCCAGCAGCTTGGGGGGGGAGAACTATGGCTACACCTTC
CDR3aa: CASSLGGENYGYTF

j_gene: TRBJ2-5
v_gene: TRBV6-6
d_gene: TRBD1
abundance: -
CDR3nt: TGTGCCAGCAGTCCCTGGACAGGGATACGGGAGACCCAGTACTTC
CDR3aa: CASSPWTGIRETQYF

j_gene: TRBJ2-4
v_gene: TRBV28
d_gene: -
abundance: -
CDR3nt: TGTGCCAGCAGTCCCCCATGGGGGGATAGCATTCAGTACTTC
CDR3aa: CASSPPWGDSIQYF

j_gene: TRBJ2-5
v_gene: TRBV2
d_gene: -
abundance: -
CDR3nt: TGTGCCAGCAGCGCCCCGGGTTGGGAGACCCAGTACTTC
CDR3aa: CASSAPGWETQYF

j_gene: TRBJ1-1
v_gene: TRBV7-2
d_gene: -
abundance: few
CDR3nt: TGTGCCAGCAGCTTAAACAGGAAGAACACTGAAGCTTTCTTT
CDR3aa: CASSLNRKNTEAFF

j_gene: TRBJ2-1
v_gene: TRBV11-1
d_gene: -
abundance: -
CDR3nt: TGTGCCAGCAGCTTAGGCCCGACAGGGGAGGGCAATGAGCAGTTCTTC
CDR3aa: CASSLGPTGEGNEQFF

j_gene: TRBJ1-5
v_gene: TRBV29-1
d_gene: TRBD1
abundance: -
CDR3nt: TGCAGCGTAGGAGGAGGGGGCCAGCCCCAGCATTTT
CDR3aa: CSVGGGGQPQHF

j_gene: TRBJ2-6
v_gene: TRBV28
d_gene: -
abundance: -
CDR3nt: TGTGCCAGCACCCAGGCCCATCTAAGCTCTGGGGCCAACGTCCTGACTTTC
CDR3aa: CASTQAHLSSGANVLTF

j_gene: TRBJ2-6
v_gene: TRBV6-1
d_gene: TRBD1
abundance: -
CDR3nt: TGTGCCAGCAGTGAATTCCCCGCAGGGGGTTATGGGGCCAACGTCCTGACTTTC
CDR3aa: CASSEFPAGGYGANVLTF

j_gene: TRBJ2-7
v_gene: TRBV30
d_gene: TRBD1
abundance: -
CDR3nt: TGTGCCTGGAGTGTAGGACAGGGTTACGAGCAGTACTTC
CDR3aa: CAWSVGQGYEQYF

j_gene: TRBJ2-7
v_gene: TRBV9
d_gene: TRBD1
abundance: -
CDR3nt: TGTGCCAGCAGCGTTGGACAGGGGGCAGGGAAGCAGTACTTC
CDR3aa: CASSVGQGAGKQYF

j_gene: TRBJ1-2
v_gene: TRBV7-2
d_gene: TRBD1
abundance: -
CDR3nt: TGTGCCAGCAGCAAGCGGACAGGGGGAGAGGAGGGCTACACCTTC
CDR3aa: CASSKRTGGEEGYTF

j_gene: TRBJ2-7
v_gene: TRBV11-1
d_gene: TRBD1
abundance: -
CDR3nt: TGTGCCAGCAGCTCAAGGGGACAGGGAAGCTCCTACGAGCAGTACTTC
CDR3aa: CASSSRGQGSSYEQYF

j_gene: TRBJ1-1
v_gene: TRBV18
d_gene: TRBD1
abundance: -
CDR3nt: TGTGCCAGCTCACCAAGAACCCTCAGGGACAGGGACACTGAAGCTTTCTTT
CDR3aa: CASSPRTLRDRDTEAFF

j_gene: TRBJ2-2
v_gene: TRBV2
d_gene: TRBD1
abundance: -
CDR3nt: TGTGCCAGCAGAACCGGGACAGGTTTTACCGGGGAGCTGTTTTTT
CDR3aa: CASRTGTGFTGELFF

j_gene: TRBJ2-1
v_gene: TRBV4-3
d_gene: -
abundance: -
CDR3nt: TGCGCCAGCAGCCAAGCCCCCGGCGGGTCCTACAATGAGCAGTTCTTC
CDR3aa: CASSQAPGGSYNEQFF

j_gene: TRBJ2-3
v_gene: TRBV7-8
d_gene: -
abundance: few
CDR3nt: TGTGCCAGCAGCTTAGGAGGCGGGGGCACAGATACGCAGTATTTT
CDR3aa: CASSLGGGGTDTQYF

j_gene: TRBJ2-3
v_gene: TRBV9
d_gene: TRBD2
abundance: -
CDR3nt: TGTGCCAGCAGCCCTCGAATTGGGTTAGCGGGGGGTAACACAGATACGCAGTATTTT
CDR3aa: CASSPRIGLAGGNTDTQYF

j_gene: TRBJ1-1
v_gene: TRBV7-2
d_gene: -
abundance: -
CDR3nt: TGTGCCAGCAGCGTTTTGGAGGGAACTGAAGCTTTCTTT
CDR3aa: CASSVLEGTEAFF

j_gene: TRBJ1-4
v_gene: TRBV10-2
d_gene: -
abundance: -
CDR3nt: TGCGCCAGCAGTGTGGGGAGATATGAAAAACTGTTTTTT
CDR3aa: CASSVGRYEKLFF

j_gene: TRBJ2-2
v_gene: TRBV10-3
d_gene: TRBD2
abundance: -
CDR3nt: TGTGCCATCTCGTATAGCGGGGGGTTTCTGAACACCGGGGAGCTGTTTTTT
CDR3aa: CAISYSGGFLNTGELFF

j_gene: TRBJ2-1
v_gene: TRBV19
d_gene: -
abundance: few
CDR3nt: TGTGCCAGTAGTATAGCGGAGTACAATGAGCAGTTCTTC
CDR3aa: CASSIAEYNEQFF

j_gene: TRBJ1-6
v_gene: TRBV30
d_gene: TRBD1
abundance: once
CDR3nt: TGTGCCTGGAGCCCGGGACAGGAATATTCACCCCTCCACTTT
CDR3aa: CAWSPGQEYSPLHF

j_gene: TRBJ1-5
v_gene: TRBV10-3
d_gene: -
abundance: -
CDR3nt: TGTGCCACCTCCCTGAAGGCAGGGGAGATTGGCAATCAGCCCCAGCATTTT
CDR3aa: CATSLKAGEIGNQPQHF

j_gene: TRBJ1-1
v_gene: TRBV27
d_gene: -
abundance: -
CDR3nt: TGTGCCAGCCGAATAAGCCCGAACACTGAAGCTTTCTTT
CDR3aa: CASRISPNTEAFF

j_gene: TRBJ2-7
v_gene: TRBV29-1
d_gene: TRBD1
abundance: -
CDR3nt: TGCAGCGTTCTCCTGACAGGGCACGAGCAGTACTTC
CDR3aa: CSVLLTGHEQYF

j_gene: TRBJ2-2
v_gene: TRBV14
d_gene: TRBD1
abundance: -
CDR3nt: TGTGCCAGCAGCCTCCGACAGGGATCGAACACCGGGGAGCTGTTTTTT
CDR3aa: CASSLRQGSNTGELFF

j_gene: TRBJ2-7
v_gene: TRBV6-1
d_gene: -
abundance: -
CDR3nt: TGTGCCAGCAGTGAAGCGGGACACCTCTACGAGCAGTACTTC
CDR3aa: CASSEAGHLYEQYF

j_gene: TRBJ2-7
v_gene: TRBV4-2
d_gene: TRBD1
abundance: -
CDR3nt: TGTGCCAGCAGCCAAGCTGCGGACAGGAGCCCCTACGAGCAGTACTTC
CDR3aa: CASSQAADRSPYEQYF

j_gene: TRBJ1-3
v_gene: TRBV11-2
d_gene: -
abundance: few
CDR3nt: TGTGCCAGCAGCACGAACACCAGAACCTCTGGAAACACCATATATTTT
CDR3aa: CASSTNTRTSGNTIYF

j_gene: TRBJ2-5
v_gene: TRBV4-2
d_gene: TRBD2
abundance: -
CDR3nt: TGTGCCAGCAGCCAGGAGACTAGCGGGGGGGCGCAAGAGACCCAGTACTTC
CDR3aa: CASSQETSGGAQETQYF

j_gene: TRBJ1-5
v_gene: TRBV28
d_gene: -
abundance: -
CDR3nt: TGTGCCAGCAGTTTATATGCCGGGTTCTATGATCAGCCCCAGCATTTT
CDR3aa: CASSLYAGFYDQPQHF

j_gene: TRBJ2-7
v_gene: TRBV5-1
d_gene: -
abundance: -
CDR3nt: TGCGCCAGCAGCTTGACTAGCTACGAGCAGTACTTC
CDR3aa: CASSLTSYEQYF

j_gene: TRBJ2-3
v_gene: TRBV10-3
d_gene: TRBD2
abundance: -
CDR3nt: TGTGCCATCAGCGGGACTAGCGGAACAGATACGCAGTATTTT
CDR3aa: CAISGTSGTDTQYF

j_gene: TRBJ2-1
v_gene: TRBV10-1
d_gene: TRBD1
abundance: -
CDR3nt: TGCGCCAGCAGCCTGACAGGGCGGGATGAGCAGTTCTTC
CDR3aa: CASSLTGRDEQFF

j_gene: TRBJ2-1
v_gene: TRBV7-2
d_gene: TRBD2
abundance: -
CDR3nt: TGTGCCAGCAGCTTATGGCCTAGCGGGGGTCGGAGCTCCTACAATGAGCAGTTCTTC
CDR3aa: CASSLWPSGGRSSYNEQFF

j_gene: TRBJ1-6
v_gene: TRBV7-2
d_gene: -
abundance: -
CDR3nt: TGTGCCAGCAGCTTAGCGGGGACTAATAATTCACCCCTCCACTTT
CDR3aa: CASSLAGTNNSPLHF

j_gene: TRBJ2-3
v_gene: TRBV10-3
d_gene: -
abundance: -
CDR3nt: TGTGCCATCAGTGAGTCCTCCGCGGCAGATACGCAGTATTTT
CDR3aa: CAISESSAADTQYF

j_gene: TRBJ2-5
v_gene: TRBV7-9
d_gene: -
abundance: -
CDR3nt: TGTGCCAGCAGCTTAGGTGGGGGGCAAGAGACCCAGTACTTC
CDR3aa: CASSLGGGQETQYF

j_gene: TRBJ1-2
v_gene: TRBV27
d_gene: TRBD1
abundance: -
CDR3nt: TGTGCCAGCAGGGGACAGCACCCTATCTACACCTTC
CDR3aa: CASRGQHPIYTF

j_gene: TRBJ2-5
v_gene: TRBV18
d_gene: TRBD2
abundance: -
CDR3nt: TGTGCCAGCTCACTAGCGGGGCACGTGGAGACCCAGTACTTC
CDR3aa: CASSLAGHVETQYF

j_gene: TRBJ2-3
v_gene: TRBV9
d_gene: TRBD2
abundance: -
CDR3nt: TGTGCCAGCAGCGTAGGACTAGCGGCCACAGATACGCAGTATTTT
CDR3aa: CASSVGLAATDTQYF

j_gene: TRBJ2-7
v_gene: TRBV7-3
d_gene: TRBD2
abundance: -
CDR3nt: TGTGCCAGCAGCTTAACGGGGGTAGCGGGGGCGACAGAGCAGTACTTC
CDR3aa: CASSLTGVAGATEQYF

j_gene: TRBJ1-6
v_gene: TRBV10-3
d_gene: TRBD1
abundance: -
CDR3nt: TGTGCCACCACAGGGGGGGATTCACCCCTCCACTTT
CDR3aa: CATTGGDSPLHF